This record looks at one T cell receptor beta chain sequence and its context. In the original workflow: Cell counts per sample came from amplifying reference gene primers. Sequencing was performed with immunoSEQ multiplex PCR; in TCRdb, only in-frame clones are kept and a portion is missing. V and J calls plus clone size are reproduced from that table; the DNA served to infer D and trimming. The sample has nearly 110,000 clones, more than 70% seen once. This sample is part of a study of blood T cell repertoires in COVID-19. Across the whole study: COVID-19 samples, acute and convalescent, were from the United States, Italy and Spain. PBMCs, B-cell-depleted T cells, or T cells provided the cDNA or gDNA that made up the material.

Per germline, CDR1 SGHTA and CDR2 FQGNSA. The CDR3 is 15 amino acids. The J segment lost 8 bases and the V segment lost 5 bases, leaving 9 bases of the junction unmatched. The origin of this receptor is a man aged 50-59 years with active or convalescent COVID-19. The rearrangement joins TRBV7-2 to TRBJ2-4; 10 positions agree with TRBD2. Sequenced sample: peripheral blood. In nucleotides, the CDR3 is TGTGCCAGCAGCCTACTAGCGGGAAGGGGGGACATTCAGTACTTC. It encodes CASSLLAGRGDIQYF.